Below, one T cell receptor (beta chain) is given with its context. The target of this receptor is not known. The sample holds no much larger clone one base away, and base qualities are not on file. The sample is drawn from a study of blood T cell repertoires in COVID-19 (dated by TCRdb to 2018 to 2020). About the full investigation: The collaborator samples originated in the United States, Italy and Spain and spanned the acute and convalescent phases of COVID-19. Subjects who had been exposed to COVID-19, were actively infected with it, or had recovered from it provided the deeply sampled blood TCRbeta repertoires that made up the dataset. The samples were drawn from two sources: the first 160 participants of the ongoing ImmuneRACE study, and 1,000 to 1,500 subjects contributed by 6 global collaborators. Where available, HLA class I and class II types were taken from metadata supplied by the sample provider and were not determined by assay-based typing. The repertoires were released in a freely available public database intended as a resource for research on the immune response to SARS-CoV-2. The prospective study material was composed of cDNA or gDNA derived from T cells, B-cell-depleted T cells, or PBMCs. Sample metadata almost always included a de-identified subject ID, COVID-19 status, age in years and sex. Study-level results and caveats: The quantity of clinical and demographic metadata differed by source and by participant and was supplied without curation.

V drops 2 bases and J drops 2 bases, leaving 13 bases in between. Taken from cysteine to phenylalanine, the CDR3 has 16 residues. The retained sequence is limited to the CDR3, 48 bases, with the frame set at the first base. From a lookup of the germline V gene, CDR1 and CDR2 are SGHVS and FQNEAQ. In Seattle, one collaborating source enrolled patients while the infection was active and tracked those patients longitudinally over the course of disease. The collaborating institutions used their own protocols to collect whole blood in K2EDTA tubes. For TCRbeta analysis, collaborator samples were shipped as frozen whole blood, as isolated PBMCs, or as DNA extracted from either sample type. The immunoSEQ Assay, a bias-controlled multiplex PCR, was used to amplify TCRbeta CDR3 regions from genomic DNA. In the authors' own workflow: Nucleated cell counts per sample were estimated from amplification of reference gene primers within the assay. To quantify the absolute abundance of each unique TCRbeta CDR3 rearrangement, sequence reads were collapsed and filtered. For each sample, productive Simpson clonality was calculated as the square root of Simpson's diversity index across productive rearrangements. TCRdb stores this immuneACCESS table with in-frame sequences only. Part of the clones is absent; in the studies checked, under half of the shortfall reflects unresolved V genes, and no reason is known for the rest. V, J and clone size reflect that table, while D and trimming were determined from the DNA. This sample holds under 550,000 clones; around 90% were observed only once. 0.8% to 1% of the sample belongs to the ten largest clones.

The sequence derives from a man in his late teens or twenties with COVID-19, enrolled during active disease. The sequencing sample was made of peripheral blood. The V and J genes are TRBV7-8 and TRBJ1-5; the D gene identity is not certain. CDR3 region: CASSLMARRGNQPQHF. In nucleotide form, the sequence is TGTGCCAGCAGCTTAATGGCGCGACGGGGCAATCAGCCCCAGCATTTT. The full variable domain, completed from the reference TRBV7-8 and TRBJ1-5 proteins outside the CDR3, reads GAGVSQSPRYKVAKRGQDVALRCDPISGHVSLFWYQQALGQGPEFLTYFQNEAQLDKSGLPSDRFFAERPEGSVSTLKIQRTQQEDSAVYLCASSLMARRGNQPQHFGDGTRLSIL.